This T cell receptor (beta chain) was retrieved from a study of blood T cell repertoires in COVID-19. Study context: T cells, B-cell-depleted T cells, or PBMCs supplied cDNA or gDNA.

The protocol was immunoSEQ multiplex PCR, while the TCRdb copy is restricted to in-frame clones and leaves out a portion. The sample carries hundreds of thousands of clones, 70% to 90% recorded once. Germline V gives CDR1 DFQATT, CDR2 SNEGSKA (reference sequence). V was clipped by 3 bases and J by 4 bases; unmatched bases: 11. The CDR3 length is 16 residues. Self-reported history from a screening survey and questionnaire set each donor's cohort. The sequencing sample was made of PBMCs or T cells enriched from blood (not recorded which). This TCR came from a woman in her sixties or seventies in a cohort exposed to, infected with or recovered from COVID-19 (not recorded which). The J gene is TRBJ2-3, the V gene TRBV20-1, with TRBD2 matching 9 bases. The chain's CDR3 is CSASTPGLAGADTQYF. The DNA of the CDR3 is TGCAGTGCTAGTACTCCGGGACTAGCCGGGGCAGATACGCAGTATTTT.